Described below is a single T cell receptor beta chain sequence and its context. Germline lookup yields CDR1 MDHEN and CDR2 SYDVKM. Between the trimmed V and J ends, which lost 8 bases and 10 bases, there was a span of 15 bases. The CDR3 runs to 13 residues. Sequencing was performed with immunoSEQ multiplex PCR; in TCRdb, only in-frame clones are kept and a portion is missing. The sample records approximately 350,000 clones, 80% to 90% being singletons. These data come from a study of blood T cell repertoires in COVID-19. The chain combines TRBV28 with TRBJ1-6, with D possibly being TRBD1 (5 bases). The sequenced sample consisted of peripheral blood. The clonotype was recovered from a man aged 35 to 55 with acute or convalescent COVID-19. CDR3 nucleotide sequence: TGTGCCAGCGGGGCCGGGTTGAGATCACCCCTCCACTTT. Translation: CASGAGLRSPLHF.